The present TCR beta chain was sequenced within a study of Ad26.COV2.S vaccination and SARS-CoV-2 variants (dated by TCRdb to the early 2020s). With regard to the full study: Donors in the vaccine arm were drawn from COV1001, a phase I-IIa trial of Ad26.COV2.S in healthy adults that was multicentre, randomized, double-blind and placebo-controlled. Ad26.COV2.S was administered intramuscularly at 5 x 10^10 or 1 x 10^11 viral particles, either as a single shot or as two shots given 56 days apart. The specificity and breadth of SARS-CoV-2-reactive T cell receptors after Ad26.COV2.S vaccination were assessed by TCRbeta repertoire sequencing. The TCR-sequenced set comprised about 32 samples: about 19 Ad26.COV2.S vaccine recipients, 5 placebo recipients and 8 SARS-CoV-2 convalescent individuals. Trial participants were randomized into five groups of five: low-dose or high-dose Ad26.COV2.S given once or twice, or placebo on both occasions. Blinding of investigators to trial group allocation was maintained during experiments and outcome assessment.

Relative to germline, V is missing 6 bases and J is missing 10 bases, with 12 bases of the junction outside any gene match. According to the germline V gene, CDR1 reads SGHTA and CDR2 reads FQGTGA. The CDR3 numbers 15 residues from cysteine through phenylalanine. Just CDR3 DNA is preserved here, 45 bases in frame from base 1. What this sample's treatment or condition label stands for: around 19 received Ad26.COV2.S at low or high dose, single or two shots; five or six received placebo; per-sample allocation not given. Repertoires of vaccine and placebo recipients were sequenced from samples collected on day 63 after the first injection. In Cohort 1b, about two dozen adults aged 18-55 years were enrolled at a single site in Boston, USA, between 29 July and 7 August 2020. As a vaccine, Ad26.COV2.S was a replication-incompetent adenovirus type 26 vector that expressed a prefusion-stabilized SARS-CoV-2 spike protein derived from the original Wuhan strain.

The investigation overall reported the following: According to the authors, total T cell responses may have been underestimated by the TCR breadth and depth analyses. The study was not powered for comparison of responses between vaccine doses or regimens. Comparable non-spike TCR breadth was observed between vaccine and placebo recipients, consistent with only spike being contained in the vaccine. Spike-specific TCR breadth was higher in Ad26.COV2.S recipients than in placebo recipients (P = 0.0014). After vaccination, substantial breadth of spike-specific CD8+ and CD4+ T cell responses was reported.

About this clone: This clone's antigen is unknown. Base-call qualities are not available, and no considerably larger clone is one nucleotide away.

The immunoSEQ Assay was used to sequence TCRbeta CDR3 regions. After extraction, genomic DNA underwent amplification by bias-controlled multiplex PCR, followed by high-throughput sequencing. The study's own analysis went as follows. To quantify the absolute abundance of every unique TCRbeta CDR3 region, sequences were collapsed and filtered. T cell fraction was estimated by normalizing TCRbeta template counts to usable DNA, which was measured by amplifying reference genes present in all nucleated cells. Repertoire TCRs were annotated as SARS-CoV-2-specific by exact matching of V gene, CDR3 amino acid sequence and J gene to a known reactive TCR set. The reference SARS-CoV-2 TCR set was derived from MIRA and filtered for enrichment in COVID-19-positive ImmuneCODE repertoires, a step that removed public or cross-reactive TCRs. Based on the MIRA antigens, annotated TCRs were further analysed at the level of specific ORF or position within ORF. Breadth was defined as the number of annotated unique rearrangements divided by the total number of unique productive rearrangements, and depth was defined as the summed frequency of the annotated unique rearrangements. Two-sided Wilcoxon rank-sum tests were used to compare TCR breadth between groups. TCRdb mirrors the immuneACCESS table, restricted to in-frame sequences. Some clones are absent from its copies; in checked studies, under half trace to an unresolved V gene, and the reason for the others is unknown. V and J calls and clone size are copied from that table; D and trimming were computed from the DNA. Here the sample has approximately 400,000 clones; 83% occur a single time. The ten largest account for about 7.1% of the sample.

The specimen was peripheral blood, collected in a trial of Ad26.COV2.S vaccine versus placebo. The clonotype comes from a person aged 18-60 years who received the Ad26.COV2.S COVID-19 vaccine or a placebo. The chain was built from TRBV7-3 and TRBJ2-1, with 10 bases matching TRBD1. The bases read TGTGCCAGCAGTCCACGTCCGGGACAGGGGTACGAGCAGTTCTTC. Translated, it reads CASSPRPGQGYEQFF.